These 27 T cell receptor beta chains were sequenced from one sample in a study of T cells after somatic rescue of genetic block. Only in-frame clones appear in the TCRdb table, and some are missing; sequencing was by immunoSEQ multiplex PCR. The sample records 13,000 to 15,000 clones, roughly 70% being singletons. The sequenced sample consisted of peripheral blood mononuclear cells (PBMCs). Source of these receptors: a man aged 18 to 29.

The chain employs TRBV5-4 and TRBJ2-3, with TRBD2 matching 8 bases. Germline V gene lookup returns CDR1 SGHNT and CDR2 YYREEE (reference sequence). The CDR3 consists of 14 residues. V was pared by 2 bases and J by 1 base, with 0 bases of the junction left unmatched. The CDR3 reads CASSFGGGTDTQYF. DNA for the CDR3: TGTGCCAGCAGCTTCGGGGGGGGCACAGATACGCAGTATTTT.

The gene calls are TRBV7-6 and TRBJ2-1, with D possibly matching TRBD2 (6 bases). The CDR3 contains 18 residues. V lost 3 bases and J lost 6, with 24 bases in between. Per germline, CDR1 SGHVS and CDR2 FNYEAQ. The CDR3 nucleotides read TGTGCCAGCAGCTTGGGGTATCCCGGGACTCCACCTACCAATGAGCAGTTCTTC. Its protein product is CASSLGYPGTPPTNEQFF.

The V call is TRBV29-1, the J call TRBJ2-7, with 7 bases aligning to TRBD1. CDR3 length: 12 residues. CDR1 and CDR2 (germline): SQVTM, ANQGSEA. The trim removed 6 bases at V and 3 bases at J, leaving 5 bases unmatched. In DNA, the CDR3 is TGCAGCGTAACCGGACAGGTCTACGAGCAGTACTTC. It encodes CSVTGQVYEQYF.

The CDR3 nucleotides are TGTGCCAGCTCACCACCGGGGACAGGGGGCTATTATGGCTACACCTTC. Translation gives CASSPPGTGGYYGYTF. This chain connects TRBV18 to TRBJ1-2, with 12 bases identical to TRBD1. The CDR3 has 16 residues. CDR1 is KGHSH, CDR2 LQKENI, per germline. The ends lost 0 bases at V and 5 bases at J; junction bases unmatched: 4.

This clone appeared once. CDR3 in amino acids: CAIRDRLDQPQHF. CDR3 bases: TGTGCCATCAGGGACAGACTGGATCAGCCCCAGCATTTT. The chain carries TRBV10-3 and TRBJ1-5; tentatively, D is TRBD1 (6 bases). This CDR3 is 13 amino acids long. The V end lost 6 bases, the J end lost 5 bases, and 11 bases lay between the germline ends. Germline-derived CDR1 and CDR2 are ENHRY and SYGVKD.

The chain uses TRBV28 and TRBJ1-4; weak D call: TRBD1 (5 bases). The CDR3 is 14 residues long. The germline V gene encodes CDR1 MDHEN and CDR2 SYDVKM. Trimming removed 3 bases from V and 8 bases from J, with 13 bases in between. CDR3 in amino acids: CASSFLAGAEKLFF. The CDR3 DNA reads as TGTGCCAGCAGTTTCCTGGCCGGGGCCGAAAAACTGTTTTTT.

The rearrangement links TRBV7-9 to TRBJ1-3, with D perhaps matching TRBD1 (5 bases). The CDR3 runs 15 residues. V lost 4 bases and J 2 bases, leaving 12 bases between the germline ends. Germline V gene data show CDR1 as SEHNR and CDR2 as FQNEAQ (reference sequence). CDR3 protein: CASSSPGSPGNTIYF. The CDR3 DNA is TGTGCCAGCAGCTCTCCAGGGAGCCCTGGAAACACCATATATTTT.

V usage is TRBV28 and J usage is TRBJ2-7; D unresolved. This CDR3 contains 12 residues. V shed 2 bases and J shed 3 bases, with 5 bases lying between them. Germline V gene sequence: CDR1 MDHEN, CDR2 SYDVKM. As DNA, the CDR3 is TGTGCCAGCAGTTTACAGTTCTACGAGCAGTACTTC. Translated: CASSLQFYEQYF.

The CDR3 region is CASSLEAGGKSYNSPLHF. CDR3 nucleotides: TGTGCCAGCAGCTTAGAAGCCGGCGGGAAATCCTATAATTCACCCCTCCACTTT. This chain links TRBV11-2 with TRBJ1-6; no reliable D call. The CDR3 spans 18 residues. V lost 0 bases to trimming and J lost 1 base, with 13 bases between them. CDR1 is SGHAT and CDR2 is FQNNGV in the germline V gene.

The chain couples TRBV4-1 to TRBJ1-5, with D hard to call. Germline V gene lookup returns CDR1 MGHRA and CDR2 YSYEKL. V was clipped by 4 bases and J by 1 base, with 8 bases between them. The CDR3 consists of 14 residues. The CDR3 DNA is TGCGCCAGCAGCCTTTCGGCCAGCAATCAGCCCCAGCATTTT. Amino acids: CASSLSASNQPQHF.

The sample holds one count of this clone. This rearrangement joins TRBV5-6 to TRBJ2-7; D tentatively reads TRBD1 or TRBD2 (6 bases each). The CDR3 loop spans 16 amino acids. Germline V CDR1 and CDR2: SGHDT, YYEEEE. V was trimmed by 4 bases and J by 6 bases, leaving 23 bases between them. The CDR3 region is CASSPRGGPLLSEQYF. The CDR3 bases are TGTGCCAGCAGCCCCAGGGGAGGCCCCCTCCTTAGCGAGCAGTACTTC.

In regard to this clone: Germline is not matched at one junction end, which may reflect a read error. The chain recombines TRBV29-1 with TRBJ2-6, with 11 bases matching TRBD1. The germline gives CDR1 SQVTM, CDR2 ANQGSEA. The CDR3 contains 14 residues. Written as DNA, the CDR3 is TGCAGCGTTGAAGAGGGGACAGGGGGCAACGTCCTGACTTTC. Its translation: CSVEEGTGGNVLTF.

The chain is built from TRBV11-2 and TRBJ2-2; tentative D call: TRBD2 (6 bases). The CDR3 runs to 15 residues. V dropped 4 bases and J dropped 1 base, with 10 bases sitting between them. Per germline, CDR1 SGHAT and CDR2 FQNNGV. The CDR3 DNA is TGTGCCAGCAGCTGGGACTGGGGGAACACCGGGGAGCTGTTTTTT. This sequence encodes CASSWDWGNTGELFF.

The chain links TRBV28 to TRBJ2-7; D uncertain. Germline CDR1 reads MDHEN; CDR2 reads SYDVKM. With 2 bases removed from V and 2 bases from J, the gap between germline ends came to 4 bases. There are 12 residues in the CDR3. The CDR3 region is CASSLGAYEQYF. The CDR3 DNA reads as TGTGCCAGCAGTTTAGGTGCCTACGAGCAGTACTTC.

The J gene is TRBJ2-7, the V gene TRBV28; 11 positions match TRBD2. This CDR3 is built from 15 residues. The germline V gene encodes CDR1 MDHEN and CDR2 SYDVKM. With V trimmed by 6 bases and J by 6 bases, 10 bases remained unmatched. CDR3 nucleotide sequence: TGTGCCAGCAGCTTCTTAGCGGGAGGGCCGTCCGAGCAGTACTTC. Amino acids: CASSFLAGGPSEQYF.

This chain connects TRBV6-1 to TRBJ1-1, with D unresolved. The length of the CDR3 is 15 residues. Trimming pared 8 bases from V and 0 bases from J, leaving 16 bases between. The germline V gene has CDR1 MNHNS and CDR2 SASEGT. The CDR3 sequence: CASEAATHLNTEAFF. Written as DNA, the CDR3 is TGTGCCAGCGAGGCGGCTACCCACTTGAACACTGAAGCTTTCTTT.

A few counts support this clone. The rearrangement joins TRBV7-2 to TRBJ2-1, with D perhaps TRBD1 (5 bases). V lost 4 bases and J lost 9, with 13 bases in between. This CDR3 is 13 amino acids long. Germline assignment: CDR1 SGHTA and CDR2 FQGNSA. The CDR3, as DNA: TGTGCCAGCAGCTCAGGGCCCAGTCTTGAGCAGTTCTTC. It translates to CASSSGPSLEQFF.

This clone came up a few times. The chain combines TRBV5-4 with TRBJ2-7, with 9 bases lining up with TRBD1. The CDR3 runs to 15 residues. Germline trimming cut 0 bases from V and 0 bases from J; bases unmatched to any gene: 1. Germline V lookup: CDR1 SGHNT, CDR2 YYREEE (reference sequence). The CDR3, as DNA: TGTGCCAGCAGCTTGGGACAGGGGGTCTCCTACGAGCAGTACTTC. Protein sequence: CASSLGQGVSYEQYF.

The chain uses TRBV29-1 and TRBJ2-1; no firm D call. The V end lost 3 bases, the J end lost 4 bases, and 4 bases lay between the germline ends. Per germline, CDR1 SQVTM and CDR2 ANQGSEA. This CDR3 contains 11 residues. CDR3 nucleotide sequence: TGCAGCGTTGAGAGGTACAATGAGCAGTTCTTC. This encodes CSVERYNEQFF.

The V gene is TRBV6-1, the J gene TRBJ2-7, with 8 bases identical to TRBD1. CDR3 length equals 14 residues. The V segment lost 4 bases and the J segment 4 bases; nucleotides outside the gene matches: 6. Looked up from germline, CDR1 is MNHNS and CDR2 is SASEGT. CDR3 sequence (DNA): TGTGCCAGCAGTGGCCGGGACAGGACTTACGAGCAGTACTTC. Its protein product is CASSGRDRTYEQYF.

The V call is TRBV28, the J call TRBJ2-7, with a weak D call TRBD1 (5 bases). Germline V gene lookup returns CDR1 MDHEN and CDR2 SYDVKM. The CDR3 is 14 residues long. V was shortened by 2 bases and J by 2 bases, with 10 bases between the two germline ends. As DNA, the CDR3 is TGTGCCAGCAGTTTAAGGCAGGGAACCTACGAGCAGTACTTC. Translation gives CASSLRQGTYEQYF. Variable domain in full (rest from reference TRBV28 and TRBJ2-7): DVKVTQSSRYLVKRTGEKVFLECVQDMDHENMFWYRQDPGLGLRLIYFSYDVKMKEKGDIPEGYSVSREKKERFSLILESASTNQTSMYLCASSLRQGTYEQYFGPGTRLTVT.

The chain combines TRBV2 with TRBJ2-3; D not resolved. The CDR3 has 12 amino acids. The V gene lost 5 bases and the J gene lost 1 base, with 4 bases spanning the gap. Germline values: CDR1 SNHLY, CDR2 FYNNEI. CDR3: CASSLGTDTQYF. In DNA, the CDR3 is TGTGCCAGCAGTTTGGGCACAGATACGCAGTATTTT.

This clone was detected only once. This chain links TRBV11-3 with TRBJ2-2, with TRBD1 identical over 9 bases. V lost 3 bases, J lost 0 bases, and 11 bases stayed unmatched. The length of the CDR3 is 19 residues. Germline V CDR1 and CDR2: SGHNT, YENEEA. The CDR3 nucleotides are TGTGCCAGCAGCTTCTATCCGACAGGGGGAATGGCGAACACCGGGGAGCTGTTTTTT. Residues: CASSFYPTGGMANTGELFF. The whole variable domain, remainder taken from reference TRBV11-3 and TRBJ2-2, is EAGVVQSPRYKIIEKKQPVAFWCNPISGHNTLYWYLQNLGQGPELLIRYENEEAVDDSQLPKDRFSAERLKGVDSTLKIQPAELGDSAVYLCASSFYPTGGMANTGELFFGEGSRLTVL.

This clone was seen a single time. The chain is built from TRBV19 and TRBJ1-4; 9 nucleotides agree with TRBD1. The CDR3 is 13 amino acids. J lost 10 bases, V lost 6 bases, and 6 bases had no gene match. Germline-derived CDR1 and CDR2 are LNHDA and SQIVND (reference sequence). The CDR3 spells CASRGTGRGKLFF. The CDR3 DNA follows: TGTGCCAGTAGAGGGACAGGGCGAGGAAAACTGTTTTTT.

This chain connects TRBV10-3 to TRBJ2-7; no definite D call. Trimming removed 0 bases from V and 3 bases from J, with 3 bases in between. CDR3 length equals 12 residues. Germline assignment: CDR1 ENHRY and CDR2 SYGVKD. The CDR3 nucleotides read TGTGCCATCAGTGAGTCAAGCTACGAGCAGTACTTC. This sequence encodes CAISESSYEQYF.

This clone showed up just once. The J gene is TRBJ1-2, the V gene TRBV10-3; D may be TRBD1 (6 bases). This CDR3 has 18 residues. The germline V and J ends were trimmed by 0 bases and 4 bases, with 21 bases remaining between them. CDR1 is ENHRY and CDR2 is SYGVKD in the germline V gene. CDR3 sequence: CAISESKGRSAGAYGYTF. In DNA, the CDR3 is TGTGCCATCAGTGAGTCAAAGGGTAGGTCTGCAGGGGCCTATGGCTACACCTTC.

The chain joins TRBV7-9 to TRBJ2-2; D uncertain. Germline V CDR1 and CDR2: SEHNR, FQNEAQ (reference sequence). V was trimmed by 1 base and J by 1 base, leaving 4 bases between them. This CDR3 spans 14 amino acids. The CDR3 DNA reads TGTGCCAGCAGCTTAGTCCAGAACACCGGGGAGCTGTTTTTT. Translated: CASSLVQNTGELFF.